Each of the 30 T cell receptor beta chains below was sequenced from the same sample in a study of breast tumors, draining lymph nodes, adjacent tissues (dated by TCRdb to 2016 to 2017). Lymph node samples came from the axillary draining lymph nodes of breast cancer patients. Libraries came from multiplex PCR. Sequencing was carried out with an Illumina HiSeq 2000. In-frame beta chains were kept once TCRdb had trimmed the public reads at Q25 with fastp and called clones with MiXCR. Entries that share a CDR3 protein sequence are merged under the most common genes and DNA. For this sample the table gives approximately 300,000 distinct CDR3 sequences, of which about 30% were detected only once. More than 1% of the sample belongs to the ten largest clones. The sample taken for sequencing was axillary lymph node tissue. These receptors came from a female donor with breast cancer. Some clones in this sample may be carry-over from other donors' samples.

This clonotype was recorded at least ten times. The V gene is TRBV20-1, the J gene TRBJ2-1; 13 bases map to TRBD2. The germline V gene has CDR1 DFQATT and CDR2 SNEGSKA (reference sequence). V shed 4 bases, J shed 4 bases, and the junction held 13 bases outside the gene matches. This CDR3 spans 18 amino acids. The CDR3 region has the DNA TGCAGTGCTAACAGCCCGGGACTAGCGGGAAGTGGTTACAATGAGCAGTTCTTC. Its protein is CSANSPGLAGSGYNEQFF.

The genes are TRBV9 and TRBJ2-7, with D possibly TRBD1 on 5 matching bases. The germline CDR1 and CDR2 sequences are SGDLS and YYNGEE. The CDR3 has 15 residues. V was shortened by 0 bases and J by 2 bases, with 12 bases between the two germline ends. In DNA, the CDR3 is TGTGCCAGCAGCGTAGAGGCTGGGGCGGCCTACGAGCAGTACTTC. Protein sequence: CASSVEAGAAYEQYF.

This clonotype appeared many times. Compared with germline, one end of the junction differs, possibly owing to a read error. The CDR3: CASSLWAGRDAEELFF. CDR3 DNA sequence: TGTGCTAGCAGCTTATGGGCCGGGAGGGACGCCGAGGAGCTGTTTTTT. The chain links TRBV7-7 to TRBJ2-2; 8 positions agree with TRBD2. The germline V gene has CDR1 SSHAT and CDR2 FNYEAQ (reference sequence). The CDR3 extends over 16 amino acids. Full variable domain (rest looked up from reference TRBV7-7 and TRBJ2-2): GAGVSQSPRYKVTKRGQDVTLRCDPISSHATLYWYQQALGQGPEFLTYFNYEAQPDKSGLPSDRFSAERPEGSISTLTIQRTEQRDSAMYRCASSLWAGRDAEELFFGEGSRLTVL.

This clonotype has at least ten counts. This chain's CDR3 is CASTPSLWPRGAGNQPQHF. The CDR3 bases are TGTGCCAGCACCCCGTCCCTTTGGCCCCGAGGGGCCGGCAATCAGCCCCAGCATTTT. The chain carries TRBV7-9 and TRBJ1-5; TRBD1 is a possible D gene (5 bases). CDR1 and CDR2 (germline): SEHNR, FQNEAQ (reference sequence). Trimming pared 7 bases from V and 2 bases from J, leaving 27 bases between. This CDR3 comprises 19 residues.

This clonotype was seen many times. In DNA form, the CDR3 reads TGTGCCAGTAGTCCATACAGGGGTGGTGAGCAGTACTTC. It translates to CASSPYRGGEQYF. This chain uses TRBV19 with TRBJ2-7, with 7 bases fitting TRBD1. CDR1 is LNHDA and CDR2 is SQIVND in the germline V gene (reference sequence). V was clipped by 5 bases and J by 7 bases; unmatched bases: 8. The CDR3 loop spans 13 amino acids. Complete variable domain (other parts from reference TRBV19 and TRBJ2-7): DGGITQSPKYLFRKEGQNVTLSCEQNLNHDAMYWYRQDPGQGLRLIYYSQIVNDFQKGDIAEGYSVSREKKESFPLTVTSAQKNPTAFYLCASSPYRGGEQYFGPGTRLTVT.

In its sample, this clonotype was seen many times. The rearrangement links TRBV14 to TRBJ2-1; TRBD2 aligns across 10 bases. Losses at the gene ends were 6 bases for V and 9 bases for J; bases not matched to a gene: 11. The CDR3 is made up of 15 amino acids. Germline V gene sequence: CDR1 SGHDN, CDR2 FVKESK. CDR3 sequence reads: CASSAASGSWGEQFF. The CDR3 region has the DNA TGTGCCAGCAGTGCAGCTAGCGGGAGTTGGGGTGAGCAGTTCTTC.

The rearrangement links TRBV11-2 to TRBJ2-1; 11 bases are shared with TRBD2. The CDR3 is 15 residues long. V lost 3 bases and J lost 9; bases outside the gene matches: 7. Germline CDR1 and CDR2: SGHAT and FQNNGV. CDR3 nucleotides: TGTGCCAGCAGCTTCGGTCTAGCGGGAGGAAGTGAGCAGTTCTTC. Translation gives CASSFGLAGGSEQFF.

A remark on this clonotype: A single base separates this from a much larger clone, so it may be a read error. J is TRBJ2-1 and V is TRBV7-7; TRBD2 aligns across 14 bases. Germline CDR1 reads SSHAT; CDR2 reads FNYEAQ (reference sequence). This CDR3 contains 18 residues. CDR3 nucleotide sequence: TGTGCTAGCAGCCTCGGGACTAGCGGGAGAAGCTCCTACAATGAGCAGCTCTTC. As protein: CASSLGTSGRSSYNEQLF.

This clonotype showed up many times. The chain uses TRBV25-1 and TRBJ2-2, with 11 bases matching TRBD2. This CDR3 has 16 amino acids. The germline gives CDR1 MGHDK, CDR2 SYGVNS. The V gene end was trimmed by 8 bases and the J gene end by 6 bases; junction bases not matched to a gene: 11. CDR3 amino acids: CASGPPTSGSAGELFF. The CDR3 coding sequence is TGTGCCAGCGGACCCCCTACTAGCGGGAGCGCCGGGGAGCTGTTTTTT.

This clonotype was found many times. The V and J genes are TRBV20-1 and TRBJ2-7; the D gene is possibly TRBD2 (5 bases). V gave up 2 bases and J gave up 7 bases, with 12 bases separating them. CDR3 length: 12 amino acids. Looked up from germline, CDR1 is DFQATT and CDR2 is SNEGSKA (reference sequence). CDR3 sequence reads: CSARPSLGEQYF. In DNA, the CDR3 is TGCAGTGCTAGACCTAGCCTCGGGGAGCAGTACTTC.

This clonotype was found a few times. A much larger clonotype is one base distant, so this may be a read error. V is TRBV4-2 and J is TRBJ1-3; a weak D match, TRBD1 (6 bases). Germline CDR1 is LGHNA and CDR2 is YNFKEQ. The CDR3 is 15 amino acids. CDR3 in DNA: TGTGCCAGCAGCCACGGGGGCAGGGAACGAAACACCATGTATTTT. It yields the protein CASSHGGRERNTMYF.

This chain connects TRBV7-2 to TRBJ1-1; D is uncertain. This CDR3 is 15 amino acids long. With 1 base removed from V and 7 bases from J, the gap between germline ends came to 16 bases. CDR1 and CDR2 (germline): SGHTA, FQGNSA. The chain's CDR3 is CASSLDSGGRVEAFF. In DNA, the CDR3 is TGTGCCAGCAGCTTAGATAGTGGTGGCAGAGTTGAAGCTTTCTTT.

Worth noting for this clonotype: Given a much more abundant clone one base away, this may be a read error. The rearrangement links TRBV11-2 to TRBJ2-3; D may be TRBD1 or TRBD2 (5 bases each). CDR1 and CDR2 from the germline V gene are SGHAT and FQNNGV. The CDR3 sequence is 16 residues long. V was pared by 5 bases and J by 3 bases, with 18 bases between. The CDR3, as DNA: TGTGCCAGCAGCCAGCCAGGGAGAGCGTATACAGATACGCAGTATTTT. Translation: CASSQPGRAYTDTQYF.

The table lists this clonotype with many counts. The chain joins TRBV15 to TRBJ2-2; TRBD1 is a possible D gene (8 bases). This CDR3 has 15 residues. Trimming took 0 bases from V and 6 from J, leaving 11 bases between them. Germline lookup yields CDR1 LNHNV and CDR2 YYDKDF (reference sequence). Here the CDR3 reads CATSREQGGAGELFF. The DNA for the CDR3 is TGTGCCACCAGCAGAGAACAGGGGGGGGCCGGGGAGCTGTTTTTT. The entire variable domain, with the rest obtained from reference TRBV15 and TRBJ2-2, is as follows: DAMVIQNPRYQVTQFGKPVTLSCSQTLNHNVMYWYQQKSSQAPKLLFHYYDKDFNNEADTPDNFQSRRPNTSFCFLDIRSPGLGDTAMYLCATSREQGGAGELFFGEGSRLTVL.

Points on this clonotype: A clone one base away is much larger, so this may be a read error. The CDR3 coding sequence is TGTGCCAGCAGCTCATGGGACACAACCTACAATGAGCAGTTCTTC. Protein: CASSSWDTTYNEQFF. The chain joins TRBV5-8 to TRBJ2-1; D is possibly TRBD1 (6 bases). This CDR3 has 15 amino acids. Trimming shortened V by 3 bases and J by 2 bases, and 12 bases separated the two germline ends. CDR1 is SGHTS, CDR2 YDEGEE, per germline.

This clonotype was seen many times. This chain joins TRBV29-1 and TRBJ2-3; TRBD2 might be the D (7 bases). The germline V gene encodes CDR1 SQVTM and CDR2 ANQGSEA. The CDR3 is 13 amino acids. V was cut by 6 bases and J by 13 bases, with 23 bases left in between. CDR3 region: CSVGGRADSPEYF. As DNA, the CDR3 is TGCAGCGTCGGAGGGAGGGCGGACAGCCCTGAGTATTTT.

Remarks on this clonotype: Being one base from a much bigger clone, this may be a read error. The chain has TRBV11-3 and TRBJ2-1, with 10 bases matching TRBD2. The CDR3 totals 15 residues. Per germline, CDR1 SGHNT and CDR2 YENEEA. CDR3 in amino acids: CARSLNLAGVYEQFF. CDR3 nucleotides: TGTGCCCGCAGCTTAAATCTAGCGGGAGTATATGAGCAGTTCTTC.

This clonotype came up many times. J is TRBJ1-6 and V is TRBV7-2, with a possible D match to TRBD1 (5 bases). Germline CDR1 reads SGHTA; CDR2 reads FQGNSA. The CDR3 is made up of 14 amino acids. V dropped 3 bases and J dropped 10 bases, with 13 bases sitting between them. CDR3 coding DNA: TGTGCCAGCAGCTTTGGGGGTGTTGGCTCACCCCTCCACTTT. This sequence encodes CASSFGGVGSPLHF.

Note on this clonotype: At one end, the junction sequence differs from germline, possibly due to a read error. V is TRBV5-8 and J is TRBJ2-7; unclear D gene. The CDR3 has 11 residues. Germline V lookup: CDR1 SGHTS, CDR2 YDEGEE. CDR3 residues: CASTLSYEPYF. Written as DNA, the CDR3 is TGTGCCAGCACTCTCTCCTACGAGCCGTACTTC.

The chain carries TRBV10-3 and TRBJ2-7; D uncertain. Trimming removed 5 bases at V and 1 base at J, with 15 bases between. The CDR3 runs to 15 residues. The V gene's germline CDR1 is ENHRY and CDR2 SYGVKD. In nucleotides, the CDR3 is TGTGCCATCAGTTACTCGGATATCACGTCCTACGAGCAGTACTTC. Protein: CAISYSDITSYEQYF.

This clonotype was seen repeatedly, ten times or more. V gene TRBV15 combines with J gene TRBJ2-5; D call uncertain. The CDR3 length is 13 residues. Looked up from germline, CDR1 is LNHNV and CDR2 is YYDKDF (reference sequence). V was cut by 5 bases and J by 2 bases, with 9 bases left in between. The CDR3: CATSHPGQETQYF. CDR3 in DNA: TGTGCCACCAGCCATCCGGGTCAAGAGACCCAGTACTTC. The whole variable domain, filled in from reference TRBV15 and TRBJ2-5, reads DAMVIQNPRYQVTQFGKPVTLSCSQTLNHNVMYWYQQKSSQAPKLLFHYYDKDFNNEADTPDNFQSRRPNTSFCFLDIRSPGLGDTAMYLCATSHPGQETQYFGPGTRLLVL.

This clonotype appeared many times. The V and J genes are TRBV29-1 and TRBJ2-1; either TRBD1 or TRBD2 may supply D (5 bases each). The CDR3 consists of 14 residues. CDR1 and CDR2 (germline): SQVTM, ANQGSEA. The ends were cut back, 3 bases at V and 0 bases at J, with 9 bases in the middle. The CDR3 coding sequence is TGCAGCGTTGATGGGGACCGCTCCTACAATGAGCAGTTCTTC. It specifies CSVDGDRSYNEQFF.

A remark on this clonotype: Being one base from a much bigger clone, this may be a read error. This chain joins TRBV9 and TRBJ1-6; D perhaps matches TRBD1 (6 bases). CDR3 length: 17 amino acids. CDR1 is SGDLS, CDR2 YYNGEE, per germline. CDR3: CVSSPHDRTVHNSPLHF. The CDR3 DNA reads TGTGTCAGCAGCCCACACGACCGGACAGTCCATAATTCACCCCTCCACTTT.

As to this clonotype: Here the CDR3 omits its conserved ending phenylalanine or tryptophan, so a read error is the likely source. The V and J genes are TRBV24-1 and TRBJ2-5, with D possibly matching TRBD2 (5 bases). V shed 4 bases and J shed 4 bases, with 12 bases lying between them. This CDR3 has 14 amino acids. Germline V gives CDR1 KGHDR, CDR2 SFDVKD. Written as DNA, the CDR3 is TGTGCCACCAGTGACCCCGCGAGGGTAGAGACCCAGTACCCC. This gives the protein CATSDPARVETQYP.

The chain has TRBV10-2 and TRBJ1-1; D is uncertain. Germline CDR1 reads WSHSY; CDR2 reads SAAADI. Trimming took 8 bases from V and 2 from J, leaving 15 bases between them. The CDR3 is 14 amino acids. The CDR3 protein is CASGNYNRNTEAFF. CDR3 in DNA: TGCGCCAGCGGGAATTATAATCGTAACACTGAAGCTTTCTTT.

This clonotype has ten or more counts. The chain joins TRBV7-9 to TRBJ2-3; possible D gene TRBD2, 6 bases. V was shortened by 4 bases and J by 3 bases, with 20 bases between the two germline ends. CDR3 length: 17 amino acids. The germline CDR1 and CDR2 sequences are SEHNR and FQNEAQ (reference sequence). The CDR3 DNA is TGTGCCAGCAGCTCCCTGAGGAGGGAACACGGAACAGATACGCAGTATTTT. Its protein product is CASSSLRREHGTDTQYF.

This clonotype was seen a single time. The genes are TRBV30 and TRBJ2-3; 14 bases are shared with TRBD2. Trimming at V came to 1 base and at J to 6 bases, leaving 6 bases not matched to a gene. This CDR3 spans 16 amino acids. The germline V gene encodes CDR1 GTSNPN and CDR2 SVGIG (reference sequence). CDR3: CAWSEGTSGSRDTQYF. The CDR3 DNA follows: TGTGCCTGGAGTGAAGGGACTAGCGGGAGTCGGGATACGCAGTATTTT. Complete variable domain (other parts from reference TRBV30 and TRBJ2-3): SQTIHQWPATLVQPVGSPLSLECTVEGTSNPNLYWYRQAAGRGLQLLFYSVGIGQISSEVPQNLSASRPQDRQFILSSKKLLLSDSGFYLCAWSEGTSGSRDTQYFGPGTRLTVL.

Ten or more counts support this clonotype. Here the CDR3 DNA reads TGTGCCAGTAGCTGGACGCAGGGGGCCGGGGAGCTGTTTTTT. Translated, it gives CASSWTQGAGELFF. The chain combines TRBV19 with TRBJ2-2; 7 nucleotides line up with TRBD1. CDR1 and CDR2 from the germline V gene are LNHDA and SQIVND (reference sequence). Losses at the gene ends were 6 bases for V and 6 bases for J; bases not matched to a gene: 7. CDR3 length: 14 amino acids. Drawing the rest from reference TRBV19 and TRBJ2-2, the complete variable domain is DGGITQSPKYLFRKEGQNVTLSCEQNLNHDAMYWYRQDPGQGLRLIYYSQIVNDFQKGDIAEGYSVSREKKESFPLTVTSAQKNPTAFYLCASSWTQGAGELFFGEGSRLTVL.

This clonotype was recorded many times. This sequence joins TRBV14 and TRBJ2-7; D is uncertain. Germline V gene data show CDR1 as SGHDN and CDR2 as FVKESK. The V gene lost 0 bases and the J gene lost 7 bases, with 10 bases spanning the gap. There are 13 residues in the CDR3. This CDR3 is CASSQDLGREQYF. CDR3 nucleotides: TGTGCCAGCAGCCAAGATCTCGGTCGGGAGCAGTACTTC.

Many counts were recorded for this clonotype. This rearrangement joins TRBV9 to TRBJ1-5; no definite D call. The length of the CDR3 is 15 residues. V lost 1 base to trimming and J lost 0 bases, with 8 bases between them. The germline gives CDR1 SGDLS, CDR2 YYNGEE. This chain's CDR3 is CASSVSPDSNQPQHF. CDR3 bases: TGTGCCAGCAGCGTAAGCCCAGATAGCAATCAGCCCCAGCATTTT.